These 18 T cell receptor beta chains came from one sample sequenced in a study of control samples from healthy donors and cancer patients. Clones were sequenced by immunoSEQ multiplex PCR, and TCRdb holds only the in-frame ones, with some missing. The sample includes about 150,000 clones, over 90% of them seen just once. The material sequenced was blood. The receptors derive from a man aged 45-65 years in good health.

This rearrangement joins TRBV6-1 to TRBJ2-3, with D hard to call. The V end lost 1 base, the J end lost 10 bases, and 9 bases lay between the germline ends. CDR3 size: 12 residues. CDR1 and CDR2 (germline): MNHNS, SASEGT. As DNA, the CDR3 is TGTGCCAGCAGTGAAGTTACAAGGCCGCAGTATTTT. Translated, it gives CASSEVTRPQYF.

The CDR3 sequence is CASSVEGSGSFFGELFF. The CDR3 DNA sequence: TGTGCCAGCAGCGTAGAGGGTAGCGGGAGTTTTTTCGGGGAGCTGTTTTTT. The chain uses TRBV9 and TRBJ2-2; 9 bases map to TRBD2. The V gene end was trimmed by 0 bases and the J gene end by 7 bases; junction bases not matched to a gene: 10. The CDR3 has 17 amino acids. Germline V gene lookup returns CDR1 SGDLS and CDR2 YYNGEE.

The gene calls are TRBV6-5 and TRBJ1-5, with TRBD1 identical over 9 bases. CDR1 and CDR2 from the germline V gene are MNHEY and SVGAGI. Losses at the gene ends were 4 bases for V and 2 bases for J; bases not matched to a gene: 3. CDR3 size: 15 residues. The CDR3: CASSWTGEGNQPQHF. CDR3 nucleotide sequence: TGTGCCAGCAGTTGGACAGGGGAGGGCAATCAGCCCCAGCATTTT.

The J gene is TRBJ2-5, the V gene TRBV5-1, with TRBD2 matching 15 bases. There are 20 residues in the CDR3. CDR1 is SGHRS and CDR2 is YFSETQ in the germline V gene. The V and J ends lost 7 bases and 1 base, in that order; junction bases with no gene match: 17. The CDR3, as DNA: TGCGCCAGCCCTAAGCGGGCTGGGACTAGCGGGAGGCCGCCCCAAGAGACCCAGTACTTC. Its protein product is CASPKRAGTSGRPPQETQYF. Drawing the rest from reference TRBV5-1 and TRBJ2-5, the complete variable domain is KAGVTQTPRYLIKTRGQQVTLSCSPISGHRSVSWYQQTPGQGLQFLFEYFSETQRNKGNFPGRFSGRQFSNSRSEMNVSTLELGDSALYLCASPKRAGTSGRPPQETQYFGPGTRLLVL.

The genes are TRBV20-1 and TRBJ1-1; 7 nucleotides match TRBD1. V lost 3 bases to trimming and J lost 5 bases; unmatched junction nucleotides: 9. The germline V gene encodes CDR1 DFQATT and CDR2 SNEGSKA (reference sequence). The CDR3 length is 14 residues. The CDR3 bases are TGCAGTGCTAGTAAGGCAGGGGGAAAGACTGAAGCTTTCTTT. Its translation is CSASKAGGKTEAFF.

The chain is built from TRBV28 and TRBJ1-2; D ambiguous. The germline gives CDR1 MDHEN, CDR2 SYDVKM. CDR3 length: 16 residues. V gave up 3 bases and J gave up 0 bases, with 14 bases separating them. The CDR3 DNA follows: TGTGCCAGCAGTTTTAGAGGGAGGAGATCTAACTATGGCTACACCTTC. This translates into CASSFRGRRSNYGYTF.

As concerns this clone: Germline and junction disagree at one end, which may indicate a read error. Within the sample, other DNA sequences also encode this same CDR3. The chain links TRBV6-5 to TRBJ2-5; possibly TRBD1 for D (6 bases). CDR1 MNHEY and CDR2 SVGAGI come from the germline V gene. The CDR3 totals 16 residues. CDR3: CASSYSRQALQETQYF. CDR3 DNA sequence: TGTGCCAGTAGTTACTCGAGACAGGCTCTACAAGAGACCCAGTACTTC.

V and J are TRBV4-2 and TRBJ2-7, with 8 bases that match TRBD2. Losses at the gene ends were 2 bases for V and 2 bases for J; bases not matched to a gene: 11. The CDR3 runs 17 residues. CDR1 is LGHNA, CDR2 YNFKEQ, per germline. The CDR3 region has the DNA TGTGCCAGCAGCCAACCGGGAGGGGCCAGCGGGGCCTACGAGCAGTACTTC. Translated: CASSQPGGASGAYEQYF.

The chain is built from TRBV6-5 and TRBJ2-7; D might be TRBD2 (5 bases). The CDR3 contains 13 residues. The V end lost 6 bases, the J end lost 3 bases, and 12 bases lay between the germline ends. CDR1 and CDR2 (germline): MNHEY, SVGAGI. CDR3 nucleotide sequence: TGTGCCAGCAGAGAGCCTAGCCGCTACGAGCAGTACTTC. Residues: CASREPSRYEQYF.

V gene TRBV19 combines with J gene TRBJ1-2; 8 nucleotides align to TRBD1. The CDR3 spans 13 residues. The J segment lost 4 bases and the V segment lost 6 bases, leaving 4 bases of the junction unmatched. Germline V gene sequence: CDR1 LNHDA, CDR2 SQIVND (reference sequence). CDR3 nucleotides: TGTGCCAGTAGAGCCGGGACAGGCTATGGCTACACCTTC. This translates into CASRAGTGYGYTF. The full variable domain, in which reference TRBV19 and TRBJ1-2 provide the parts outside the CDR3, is DGGITQSPKYLFRKEGQNVTLSCEQNLNHDAMYWYRQDPGQGLRLIYYSQIVNDFQKGDIAEGYSVSREKKESFPLTVTSAQKNPTAFYLCASRAGTGYGYTFGSGTRLTVV.

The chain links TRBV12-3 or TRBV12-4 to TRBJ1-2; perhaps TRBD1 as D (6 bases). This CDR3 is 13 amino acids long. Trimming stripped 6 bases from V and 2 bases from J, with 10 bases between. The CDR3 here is CASSGDRNYGYTF. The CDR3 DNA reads TGTGCCAGCAGCGGCGACAGGAACTATGGCTACACCTTC.

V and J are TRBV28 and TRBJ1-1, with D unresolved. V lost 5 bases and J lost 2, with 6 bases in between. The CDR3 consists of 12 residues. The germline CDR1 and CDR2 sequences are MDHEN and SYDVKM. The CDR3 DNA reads TGTGCCAGCAGTCCCCCCAACACTGAAGCTTTCTTT. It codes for CASSPPNTEAFF. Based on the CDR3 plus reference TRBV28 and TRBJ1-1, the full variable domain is DVKVTQSSRYLVKRTGEKVFLECVQDMDHENMFWYRQDPGLGLRLIYFSYDVKMKEKGDIPEGYSVSREKKERFSLILESASTNQTSMYLCASSPPNTEAFFGQGTRLTVV.

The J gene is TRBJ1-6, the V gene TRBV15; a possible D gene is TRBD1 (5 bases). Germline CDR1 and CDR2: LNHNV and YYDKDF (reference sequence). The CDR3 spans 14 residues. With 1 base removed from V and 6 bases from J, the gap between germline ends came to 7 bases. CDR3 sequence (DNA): TGTGCCACCAGCAGAGCGGGGGGTAATTCACCCCTCCACTTT. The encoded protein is CATSRAGGNSPLHF.

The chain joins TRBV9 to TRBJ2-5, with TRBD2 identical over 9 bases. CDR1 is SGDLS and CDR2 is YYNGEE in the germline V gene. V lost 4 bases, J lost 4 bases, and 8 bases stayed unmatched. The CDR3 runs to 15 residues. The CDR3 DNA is TGTGCCAGCAGCTATTTAGCGGGAGAGGGAGAGACCCAGTACTTC. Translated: CASSYLAGEGETQYF.

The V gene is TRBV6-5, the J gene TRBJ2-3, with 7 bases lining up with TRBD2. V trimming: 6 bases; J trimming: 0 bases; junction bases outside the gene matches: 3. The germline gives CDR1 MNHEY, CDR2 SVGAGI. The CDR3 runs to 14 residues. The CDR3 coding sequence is TGTGCCAGCAGGAGTAGCGGGAGCACAGATACGCAGTATTTT. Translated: CASRSSGSTDTQYF.

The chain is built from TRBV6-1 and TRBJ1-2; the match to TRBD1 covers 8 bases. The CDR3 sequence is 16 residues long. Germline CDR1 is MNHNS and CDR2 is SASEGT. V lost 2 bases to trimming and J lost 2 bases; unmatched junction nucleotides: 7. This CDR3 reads CASSELPGTGNYGYTF. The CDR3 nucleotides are TGTGCCAGCAGTGAATTGCCTGGGACAGGCAACTATGGCTACACCTTC.

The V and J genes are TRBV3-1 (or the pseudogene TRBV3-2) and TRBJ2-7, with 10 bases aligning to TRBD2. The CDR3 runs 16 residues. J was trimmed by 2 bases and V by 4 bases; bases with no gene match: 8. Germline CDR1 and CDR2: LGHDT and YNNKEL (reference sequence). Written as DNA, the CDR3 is TGTGCCAGCAGCCCCAAGGGGCTAGCGGGGGCCTACGAGCAGTACTTC. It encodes CASSPKGLAGAYEQYF.

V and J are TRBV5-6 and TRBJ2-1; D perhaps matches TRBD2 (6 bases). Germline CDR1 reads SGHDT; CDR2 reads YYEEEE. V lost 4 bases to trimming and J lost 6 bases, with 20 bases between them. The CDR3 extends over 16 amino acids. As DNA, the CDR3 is TGTGCCAGCAGCAGCCCCCGGGAGTACCTTCCCAATGAGCAGTTCTTC. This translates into CASSSPREYLPNEQFF.